This is a list of T cell receptor beta chains from one sample in a study of T cells after yellow fever vaccination. TCRdb recomputed calls from the 5' RACE reads with MiXCR, one row per CDR3 protein. Of about 340,000 distinct CDR3 sequences listed, 3% to 4.5% are singletons. Sequencing used PBMCs, obtained 5 days after the yellow fever booster vaccination. These receptor sequences come from a man younger than 30 who received the YFV17D yellow fever vaccine. Both conserved end residues are part of each CDR3. D genes are given only for firm matches. Only part of the rows carry a size: once, few, many, or a class if the clone is expanded.

J | size | V | D | length | DNA | CDR3
TRBJ2-7 | . | TRBV12-3/TRBV12-4 | . | 13 | TGTGCCAGCAGTGCGAGCGGACTCTACGAGCAGTACTTC | CASSASGLYEQYF
TRBJ2-5 | few | TRBV11-3 | . | 15 | TGTGCCAGCAGTTTCCGCGGCGGGGCCATTGAGACCCAGTACTTC | CASSFRGGAIETQYF
TRBJ2-3 | few | TRBV5-1 | . | 14 | TGCGCCAGCAGCTCTGGGGGCAAGACAGATACGCAGTATTTT | CASSSGGKTDTQYF
TRBJ1-5 | . | TRBV6-6 | . | 11 | TGTGCCGCCGGGGGAGGTCAGCCCCAGCATTTT | CAAGGGQPQHF
TRBJ2-5 | few | TRBV5-1 | . | 13 | TGCGCCAGCAGCAAAGGGACGATGGAGACCCAGTACTTC | CASSKGTMETQYF
TRBJ2-1 | many | TRBV20-1 | TRBD2 | 15 | TGCAGTGCTAGAGAAAGGACTAGCCCCTACAATGAGCAGTTCTTC | CSARERTSPYNEQFF
TRBJ2-2 | few | TRBV20-1 | . | 12 | TGCAGTGCTCCTCATGACACCGGGGAGCTGTTTTTT | CSAPHDTGELFF
TRBJ1-1 | few | TRBV7-3 | . | 13 | TGTGCCAGCAGGTTAGGGTCGAACACTGAAGCTTTCTTT | CASRLGSNTEAFF
TRBJ1-1 | many | TRBV5-4 | . | 14 | TGTGCCAGCAGCTTAGGTCGACAGAACACTGAAGCTTTCTTT | CASSLGRQNTEAFF
TRBJ2-3 | . | TRBV20-1 | TRBD2 | 13 | TGCAGTGCTCGACTAGCGGGGGCAGATACGCAGTATTTT | CSARLAGADTQYF
TRBJ2-5 | few | TRBV2 | TRBD1 | 14 | TGTGCCAGCAGGAAAGACAGGGGGCAAGAGACCCAGTACTTC | CASRKDRGQETQYF
TRBJ2-3 | many | TRBV28 | TRBD2 | 15 | TGTGCCAGCAGCGGGACTAGCGGGGGACAAGATACGCAGTATTTT | CASSGTSGGQDTQYF
TRBJ2-7 | . | TRBV20-1 | . | 14 | TGCAGTGCTAGAGATACTAGGTCCGGCTACGAGCAGTACTTC | CSARDTRSGYEQYF
TRBJ2-3 | . | TRBV12-3/TRBV12-4 | . | 16 | TGTGCCAGCAGCCCTCAAGGAGCGCCAGTGACAGATACGCAGTATTTT | CASSPQGAPVTDTQYF
TRBJ2-7 | many | TRBV7-2 | . | 15 | TGTGCCAGCAGCTTAGTGTCCGGGCCCGTTAACGAGCAGTACTTC | CASSLVSGPVNEQYF
TRBJ2-3 | . | TRBV3-1 | TRBD2 | 14 | TGTGCCAGCAGCCAAGATCGGACTAGCGGGGCTCCTGATTTT | CASSQDRTSGAPDF
TRBJ2-3 | many | TRBV7-6 | . | 15 | TGTGCCAGCAGACAGATGGGACTTTCCACAGATACGCAGTATTTT | CASRQMGLSTDTQYF
TRBJ2-3 | . | TRBV20-1 | . | 16 | TGCAGTGCTAGAAAAGGACACGGGGGAGACACAGATACGCAGTATTTT | CSARKGHGGDTDTQYF
TRBJ1-3 | . | TRBV9 | . | 15 | TGTGCCAGCAGCGTAGGTGGGGACCCTGGAAACACCATATATTTT | CASSVGGDPGNTIYF
TRBJ1-4 | few | TRBV10-3 | TRBD1 | 15 | TGTGCCATCAGGGACGGAGGGGGCGTGAATGAAAAACTGTTTTTT | CAIRDGGGVNEKLFF
TRBJ1-2 | few | TRBV10-3 | TRBD1 | 13 | TGTGCCATCAGTGGGACAGGGAGCTATGGCTACACCTTC | CAISGTGSYGYTF
TRBJ1-5 | few | TRBV24-1 | . | 16 | TGTGCCACCAGTGAGTCCCGGGGGAGGAGCAATCAGCCCCAGCATTTT | CATSESRGRSNQPQHF
TRBJ2-5 | . | TRBV9 | . | 13 | TGTGCCAGCAGCGGGAGGGTAAAAGAGACCCAGTACTTC | CASSGRVKETQYF
TRBJ1-2 | few | TRBV27 | . | 13 | TGTGCCAGCAGTTCGGCATACAACTATGGCTACACCTTC | CASSSAYNYGYTF
TRBJ1-6 | . | TRBV5-6 | TRBD1 | 15 | TGTGCCAGCAACTTGAGAGGGACAGGGGGTTCACCCCTCCACTTT | CASNLRGTGGSPLHF
TRBJ1-6 | few | TRBV30 | . | 16 | TGTGCCTGGACTTCAGACAAAAAGCCGTTCAATTCACCCCTCCACTTT | CAWTSDKKPFNSPLHF
TRBJ2-1 | many | TRBV7-2 | . | 13 | TGTGCCAGCAGCTTACGGAGTTACAATGAGCAGTTCTTC | CASSLRSYNEQFF
TRBJ2-1 | few | TRBV7-6 | . | 15 | TGTGCCAGCAGCAGAACCGGGACACCAGGGAATGAGCAGTTCTTC | CASSRTGTPGNEQFF
TRBJ2-5 | many | TRBV5-1 | . | 13 | TGCGCCAGCAGCTCTGGATCTCAAGAGACCCAGTACTTC | CASSSGSQETQYF
TRBJ2-1 | many | TRBV9 | . | 15 | TGTGCCAGCAGCGTAGTTGACAGCCCCTACAATGAGCAGTTCTTC | CASSVVDSPYNEQFF
TRBJ2-3 | . | TRBV6-5 | TRBD1 | 16 | TGTGCCAGCAGTTACTTCCCCTTGGACAGGTCGGATACGCAGTATTTT | CASSYFPLDRSDTQYF
TRBJ2-5 | few | TRBV7-2 | . | 16 | TGTGCCAGCAGCTTCCCGACCGGGGCTACCGAAGAGACCCAGTACTTC | CASSFPTGATEETQYF
TRBJ1-5 | many | TRBV12-3/TRBV12-4 | . | 11 | TGTGCCAGCAGTTTGGGTCAGCCCCAGCATTTT | CASSLGQPQHF
TRBJ2-7 | many | TRBV30 | . | 15 | TGTGCCTGGAGTGTAGGGGCGACGGCCCTGGCCGAGCAGTACTTC | CAWSVGATALAEQYF
TRBJ2-4 | few | TRBV20-1 | TRBD2 | 15 | TGCAGTGCTAGAAAGCTAGCGGGGGGGAAAAACATTCAGTACTTC | CSARKLAGGKNIQYF
TRBJ2-4 | . | TRBV6-2/TRBV6-3 | . | 12 | TGTGCCAGCAGCCAGGCCAAAAACATTCAGTACTTC | CASSQAKNIQYF
TRBJ1-5 | few | TRBV12-3/TRBV12-4 | . | 13 | TGTGCCAGCAGTTTAGACTTCAGACAGCCCCAGCATTTT | CASSLDFRQPQHF
TRBJ2-3 | . | TRBV7-9 | TRBD2 | 16 | TGTGCCAGCAGCTTGACTAGCTCCTCTGGCACAGATACGCAGTATTTT | CASSLTSSSGTDTQYF
TRBJ2-3 | . | TRBV5-1 | . | 13 | TGCGCCAGCAGCTTGGGAGACTTGGATACGCAGTATTTT | CASSLGDLDTQYF